Listed here is a single T cell receptor beta chain. The entry originates in a study of T-cell reconstitution after alpha-beta-depleted transplantation in children. CDR3 length: 14 residues. Trimming took off 7 bases at V and 4 bases at J, with 14 bases between the two ends. Preparation of the TCRbeta library involved a method that used unique molecular identifiers. TCRdb re-derived calls from the PCR reads in MiXCR, one entry per CDR3 protein. The table has 670,000 or so distinct CDR3 sequences, around 14% seen once. The receptor was derived from a girl aged 2-10 years with congenital amegakaryocytic thrombocytopenia, due to receive a stem cell transplant. The chain has TRBV12-3 or TRBV12-4 and TRBJ1-5, with a weak D call TRBD1 (5 bases). The specimen was PBMCs, collected before TCRalphabeta/CD19-depleted stem cell transplant. CDR3 sequence (DNA): TGTGCCAGCACTGACAGTAGACTTAATCAGCCCCAGCATTTT. Protein sequence: CASTDSRLNQPQHF.